Presented here are 30 T cell receptor beta chains from one specimen sequenced in a study of cytomegalovirus exposure and HLA in healthy donors. PCR was performed using 60 Vbeta and 13 Jbeta primers. Assay: immunoSEQ multiplex PCR; the TCRdb copy retains only in-frame clones and omits some. The table records about 140,000 clones, about 79% of them present only once. The sequencing input was PBMCs. These receptors were obtained from a middle-aged man in good health and CMV-seropositive.

In DNA form, the CDR3 reads TGTGCCAGCACCTTACAGGGGGGTAGCAATCAGCCCCAGCATTTT. Translation gives CASTLQGGSNQPQHF. This sequence joins TRBV5-5 and TRBJ1-5, with 8 nucleotides matching TRBD1. J was trimmed by 0 bases and V by 6 bases; bases with no gene match: 5. The CDR3 has 15 residues. From germline, CDR1 is SGHKS and CDR2 YYEKEE (reference sequence).

The J gene is TRBJ2-2, the V gene TRBV5-4; possible D gene TRBD1, 6 bases. Germline-derived CDR1 and CDR2 are SGHNT and YYREEE (reference sequence). V was pared by 5 bases and J by 1 base, with 12 bases between. The CDR3 spans 15 residues. In nucleotides, the CDR3 is TGTGCCAGCAGTCCCGGGACACTGAACACCGGGGAGCTGTTTTTT. It specifies CASSPGTLNTGELFF.

This chain joins TRBV27 and TRBJ1-4; TRBD1 might be the D (5 bases). This CDR3 has 16 amino acids. The germline gives CDR1 MNHEY, CDR2 SMNVEV (reference sequence). The V gene lost 0 bases and the J gene lost 10 bases, with 18 bases spanning the gap. CDR3 amino acids: CASSLSGLNLGGKLFF. The CDR3 DNA is TGTGCCAGCAGTTTATCGGGGCTCAATTTGGGGGGAAAACTGTTTTTT. The whole variable domain, remainder taken from reference TRBV27 and TRBJ1-4, is EAQVTQNPRYLITVTGKKLTVTCSQNMNHEYMSWYRQDPGLGLRQIYYSMNVEVTDKGDVPEGYKVSRKEKRNFPLILESPSPNQTSLYFCASSLSGLNLGGKLFFGSGTQLSVL.

The chain couples TRBV7-9 to TRBJ1-2, with unresolved D. This CDR3 has 11 amino acids. In germline, CDR1 is SEHNR, CDR2 FQNEAQ (reference sequence). V was pared by 1 base and J by 12 bases, with 9 bases between. CDR3 sequence: CASSLGLGDTF. For the CDR3, the DNA is TGTGCCAGCAGCTTAGGGCTGGGAGACACCTTC.

The chain carries TRBV7-2 and TRBJ2-4; D is perhaps TRBD1 (6 bases). There are 16 residues in the CDR3. V lost 5 bases and J 1 base, leaving 15 bases between the germline ends. Germline loops: CDR1 SGHTA, CDR2 FQGNSA. The CDR3: CASSPYRAGAKNIQYF. The CDR3 DNA follows: TGTGCCAGCAGCCCATACAGGGCCGGGGCCAAAAACATTCAGTACTTC.

The CDR3 region has the DNA TGTGCCATCAGTGGGACGGGGTTTTACTCGTTCTCTGGAAACACCATATATTTT. Its translation: CAISGTGFYSFSGNTIYF. This chain connects TRBV10-3 to TRBJ1-3; D is uncertain. The germline V and J ends were trimmed by 4 bases and 0 bases, with 19 bases remaining between them. CDR1 is ENHRY and CDR2 is SYGVKD in the germline V gene. The CDR3 is made up of 18 amino acids.

In its sample, this clone was seen a few times. The chain links TRBV27 to TRBJ1-1, with D unresolved. The CDR3 runs 13 residues. The germline V and J ends were trimmed by 2 bases and 4 bases, with 8 bases remaining between them. The germline V gene has CDR1 MNHEY and CDR2 SMNVEV (reference sequence). The DNA of the CDR3 is TGTGCCAGCAGTTTAAGAGTGAGCACTGAAGCTTTCTTT. Its protein is CASSLRVSTEAFF.

The chain combines TRBV10-1 with TRBJ2-2, with D possibly matching TRBD2 (5 bases). Germline V CDR1 and CDR2: WNHNN, SYGVQD (reference sequence). The length of the CDR3 is 12 residues. V was pared by 6 bases and J by 6 bases, with 8 bases between. The CDR3 coding sequence is TGCGCCAGCAGAAGCGGTTCCGGGGAGCTGTTTTTT. It codes for CASRSGSGELFF.

The rearrangement links TRBV6-1 to TRBJ1-2; D possibly corresponds to TRBD1 (5 bases). Looked up from germline, CDR1 is MNHNS and CDR2 is SASEGT. The CDR3 length is 14 residues. Between the trimmed V and J ends, which lost 6 bases and 2 bases, there was a span of 13 bases. The CDR3 nucleotides are TGTGCCAGCAGCCCAAGGCGACAGAACTATGGCTACACCTTC. The encoded protein is CASSPRRQNYGYTF.

Only a few counts were recorded for this clone. The V and J genes are TRBV6-5 and TRBJ1-3, with D perhaps TRBD1 (6 bases). The germline V gene has CDR1 MNHEY and CDR2 SVGAGI. There are 14 residues in the CDR3. The V gene lost 5 bases and the J gene lost 2 bases, with 10 bases spanning the gap. The CDR3 loop is CASSTGTTGNTIYF. CDR3 coding DNA: TGTGCCAGCAGTACAGGGACCACTGGAAACACCATATATTTT.

The chain recombines TRBV7-3 with TRBJ2-5, with no clear D. Germline V gene sequence: CDR1 SGHTA, CDR2 FQGTGA. There are 13 residues in the CDR3. Between the trimmed V and J ends, which lost 5 bases and 1 base, there was a span of 8 bases. CDR3: CASSLRFQETQYF. The CDR3 DNA reads as TGTGCCAGCAGCCTGAGGTTCCAAGAGACCCAGTACTTC. Combining the CDR3 with reference TRBV7-3 and TRBJ2-5 gives the whole variable domain GAGVSQTPSNKVTEKGKYVELRCDPISGHTALYWYRQSLGQGPEFLIYFQGTGAADDSGLPNDRFFAVRPEGSVSTLKIQRTERGDSAVYLCASSLRFQETQYFGPGTRLLVL.

The gene calls are TRBV6-6 and TRBJ2-7; no reliable D call. The CDR3 runs 13 residues. Germline V gene sequence: CDR1 MNHNY, CDR2 SVGAGI (reference sequence). Trimming shortened V by 5 bases and J by 3 bases, and 11 bases separated the two germline ends. CDR3 amino acids: CASSHGSRYEQYF. CDR3 in DNA: TGTGCCAGCAGTCACGGGTCACGCTACGAGCAGTACTTC.

The DNA for the CDR3 is TGCGCCAGCAGTCTACAGGTTACTGAAGCTTTCTTT. Translation gives CASSLQVTEAFF. This rearrangement joins TRBV10-2 to TRBJ1-1, with D maybe TRBD1 (5 bases). The CDR3 is 12 amino acids. Germline CDR1 is WSHSY and CDR2 is SAAADI. The V and J ends lost 5 bases and 5 bases respectively, with 9 bases between them.

The chain employs TRBV2 and TRBJ2-5; tentatively, D is TRBD2 (6 bases). V lost 7 bases, J lost 5 bases, and 17 bases lay in between. The CDR3 sequence is 14 residues long. The germline gives CDR1 SNHLY, CDR2 FYNNEI. CDR3 nucleotide sequence: TGTGCCAGCACCCCTAACCGGGGGTACGAGACCCAGTACTTC. Translating gives CASTPNRGYETQYF.

The CDR3, as DNA: TGTGCCAGCAGTACAGGCACAGATACGCAGTATTTT. Its protein product is CASSTGTDTQYF. The chain recombines TRBV27 with TRBJ2-3; D is ambiguous. CDR3 length: 12 amino acids. Germline V lookup: CDR1 MNHEY, CDR2 SMNVEV (reference sequence). Trimming stripped 5 bases from V and 1 base from J, with 4 bases between.

The J gene is TRBJ1-3, the V gene TRBV2; D perhaps matches TRBD1 (5 bases). The germline V gene has CDR1 SNHLY and CDR2 FYNNEI. V was clipped by 1 base and J by 4 bases, with 11 bases between them. The CDR3 spans 15 residues. DNA for the CDR3: TGTGCCAGCAGTGAAGAGGACGGGGGAGGAAACACCATATATTTT. It specifies CASSEEDGGGNTIYF.

The rearrangement links TRBV5-1 to TRBJ1-3; TRBD1 matches at 8 bases. After removal of 4 bases from V and 0 bases from J, the junction contained 3 bases not matched to a gene. The CDR3 has 15 residues. CDR1 SGHRS and CDR2 YFSETQ come from the germline V gene. CDR3 nucleotides: TGCGCCAGCAGCGTGGGACAGGACTCTGGAAACACCATATATTTT. Translated: CASSVGQDSGNTIYF.

This chain links TRBV30 with TRBJ1-2; D call uncertain. Trimming left V 5 bases short and J 7 bases short, with 14 bases between. Germline V gives CDR1 GTSNPN, CDR2 SVGIG (reference sequence). The CDR3 consists of 12 residues. As DNA, the CDR3 is TGTGCCTGGGCTGGCGGGAGAGTTGGCTACACCTTC. Its translation: CAWAGGRVGYTF. Together with reference TRBV30 and TRBJ1-2, the CDR3 gives the full variable domain: SQTIHQWPATLVQPVGSPLSLECTVEGTSNPNLYWYRQAAGRGLQLLFYSVGIGQISSEVPQNLSASRPQDRQFILSSKKLLLSDSGFYLCAWAGGRVGYTFGSGTRLTVV.

The V call is TRBV2, the J call TRBJ2-1; D is unresolved. This CDR3 is built from 13 residues. From germline, CDR1 is SNHLY and CDR2 FYNNEI. The V end was cut by 9 bases, the J end by 2 bases, with 11 bases between. The CDR3 DNA sequence: TGTGCCAGTCACTATCGGACCTACAATGAGCAGTTCTTC. Translating it yields CASHYRTYNEQFF.

The genes are TRBV7-2 and TRBJ1-2, with TRBD1 identical over 7 bases. V was pared by 1 base and J by 6 bases, with 5 bases of the junction left unmatched. The CDR3 covers 14 residues. Germline assignment: CDR1 SGHTA and CDR2 FQGNSA. The CDR3 coding sequence is TGTGCCAGCAGCTTAGAGGGGGCGCACGATGGCTACACCTTC. Translation: CASSLEGAHDGYTF. Together with reference TRBV7-2 and TRBJ1-2, the CDR3 gives the full variable domain: GAGVSQSPSNKVTEKGKDVELRCDPISGHTALYWYRQSLGQGLEFLIYFQGNSAPDKSGLPSDRFSAERTGGSVSTLTIQRTQQEDSAVYLCASSLEGAHDGYTFGSGTRLTVV.

The J gene is TRBJ1-1, the V gene TRBV19, with 8 bases matching TRBD1. V lost 6 bases to trimming and J lost 5 bases; unmatched junction nucleotides: 8. Germline V gene data show CDR1 as LNHDA and CDR2 as SQIVND (reference sequence). There are 14 residues in the CDR3. Written as DNA, the CDR3 is TGTGCCAGTAGGGCTCAGGGGGCATGGACTGAAGCTTTCTTT. It codes for CASRAQGAWTEAFF.

A word on this clone: Germline is not matched at one junction end, which may reflect a read error. The chain combines TRBV2 with TRBJ1-5, with D possibly being TRBD1 (5 bases). The CDR3 contains 14 residues. CDR1 is SNHLY, CDR2 FYNNEI, per germline. The CDR3 bases are TGTGCCAGCAGTGCCTGGACAACCAATCAGCCCCGGCATTTT. This encodes CASSAWTTNQPRHF.

This clone showed up just a few times. The sample has other DNA sequences that encode this CDR3 too. V usage is TRBV30 and J usage is TRBJ1-1, with 8 bases fitting TRBD1. The J segment lost 5 bases and the V segment lost 5 bases, leaving 7 bases of the junction unmatched. The germline V gene encodes CDR1 GTSNPN and CDR2 SVGIG (reference sequence). The CDR3 covers 13 residues. The CDR3 protein is CAWDRGGGTEAFF. CDR3 bases: TGTGCCTGGGACAGGGGAGGAGGAACTGAAGCTTTCTTT.

This clone showed up just a few times. The chain carries TRBV7-9 and TRBJ2-7; D gene uncertain. The CDR3 runs to 14 residues. The ends were cut back, 1 base at V and 3 bases at J, with 10 bases in the middle. The germline CDR1 and CDR2 sequences are SEHNR and FQNEAQ (reference sequence). The CDR3, as DNA: TGTGCCAGCAGCTTAGGTCTAGATATCTACGAGCAGTACTTC. It translates to CASSLGLDIYEQYF.

This sequence joins TRBV27 and TRBJ2-5; no reliable D call. The V gene's germline CDR1 is MNHEY and CDR2 SMNVEV (reference sequence). This CDR3 spans 14 amino acids. V was pared by 0 bases and J by 5 bases, with 10 bases between. CDR3 residues: CASSLSRFGETQYF. In DNA form, the CDR3 reads TGTGCCAGCAGTTTATCGAGATTCGGGGAGACCCAGTACTTC.

The CDR3 reads CASSTRRQVESGEQYF. CDR3 DNA sequence: TGTGCCAGCAGCACGAGAAGACAGGTAGAATCCGGCGAGCAGTACTTC. This chain joins TRBV5-5 and TRBJ2-7; possibly TRBD1 for D (6 bases). V lost 4 bases and J lost 6, with 23 bases in between. CDR1 and CDR2 from the germline V gene are SGHKS and YYEKEE (reference sequence). This CDR3 is 16 amino acids long.

This sequence joins TRBV5-1 and TRBJ2-7; unclear D gene. This CDR3 has 14 residues. CDR1 is SGHRS, CDR2 YFSETQ, per germline. V was shortened by 0 bases and J by 1 base, with 8 bases between the two germline ends. The CDR3: CASSLVPESYEQYF. DNA for the CDR3: TGCGCCAGCAGCTTGGTGCCGGAGTCCTACGAGCAGTACTTC.

This clone was observed once. The chain carries TRBV19 and TRBJ1-5; the match to TRBD1 covers 7 bases. V lost 7 bases and J lost 4; bases outside the gene matches: 4. Germline CDR1 LNHDA, CDR2 SQIVND (reference sequence). The CDR3 covers 13 residues. In nucleotides, the CDR3 is TGTGCCAGTACCCCGGACAGGAATCAGCCCCAGCATTTT. This translates into CASTPDRNQPQHF.

V gene TRBV14 combines with J gene TRBJ1-1; D unresolved. The CDR3 extends over 15 amino acids. Trimming cost V 1 base and J 5 bases, with 14 bases left between them. Germline CDR1 reads SGHDN; CDR2 reads FVKESK. The CDR3 protein is CASSQGRRRGTEAFF. The CDR3 DNA reads as TGTGCCAGCAGCCAAGGGAGACGGCGGGGTACTGAAGCTTTCTTT. Variable domain in full (rest from reference TRBV14 and TRBJ1-1): EAGVTQFPSHSVIEKGQTVTLRCDPISGHDNLYWYRRVMGKEIKFLLHFVKESKQDESGMPNNRFLAERTGGTYSTLKVQPAELEDSGVYFCASSQGRRRGTEAFFGQGTRLTVV.

This sequence joins TRBV5-1 and TRBJ2-3, with D hard to call. The CDR3 runs 12 residues. The ends were cut back, 4 bases at V and 0 bases at J, with 3 bases in the middle. The V gene's germline CDR1 is SGHRS and CDR2 YFSETQ. Here the CDR3 reads CASSPSTDTQYF. DNA for the CDR3: TGCGCCAGCAGCCCTAGCACAGATACGCAGTATTTT. Filled out from reference TRBV5-1 and TRBJ2-3, the complete variable domain reads KAGVTQTPRYLIKTRGQQVTLSCSPISGHRSVSWYQQTPGQGLQFLFEYFSETQRNKGNFPGRFSGRQFSNSRSEMNVSTLELGDSALYLCASSPSTDTQYFGPGTRLTVL.